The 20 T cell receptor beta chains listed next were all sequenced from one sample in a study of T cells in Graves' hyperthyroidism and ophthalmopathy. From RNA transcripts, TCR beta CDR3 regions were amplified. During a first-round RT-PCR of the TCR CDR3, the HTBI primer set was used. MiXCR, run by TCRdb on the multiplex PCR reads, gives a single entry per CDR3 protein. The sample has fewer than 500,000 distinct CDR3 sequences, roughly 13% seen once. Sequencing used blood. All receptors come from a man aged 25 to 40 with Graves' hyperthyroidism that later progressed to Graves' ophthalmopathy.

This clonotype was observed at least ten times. CDR3 protein: CASSLPDYNEQFF. The CDR3 DNA reads as TGTGCCAGCAGCTTACCGGACTACAATGAGCAGTTCTTC. V gene TRBV11-3 combines with J gene TRBJ2-1; D ambiguous. This CDR3 comprises 13 residues. Germline V lookup: CDR1 SGHNT, CDR2 YENEEA. The V and J ends lost 2 bases and 3 bases respectively, with 5 bases between them.

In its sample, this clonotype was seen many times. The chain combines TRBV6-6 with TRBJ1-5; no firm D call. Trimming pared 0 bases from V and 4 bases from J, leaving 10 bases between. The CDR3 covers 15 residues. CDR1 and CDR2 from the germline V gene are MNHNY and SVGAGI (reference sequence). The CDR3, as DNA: TGTGCCAGCAGTTACTCTTTGTTGGGGAATCAGCCCCAGCATTTT. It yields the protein CASSYSLLGNQPQHF.

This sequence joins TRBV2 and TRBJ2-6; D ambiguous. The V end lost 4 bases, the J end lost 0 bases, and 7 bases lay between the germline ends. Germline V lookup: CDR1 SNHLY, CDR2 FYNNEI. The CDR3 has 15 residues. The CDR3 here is CASSGKASGANVLTF. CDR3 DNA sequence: TGTGCCAGCAGTGGGAAGGCCTCTGGGGCCAACGTCCTGACTTTC.

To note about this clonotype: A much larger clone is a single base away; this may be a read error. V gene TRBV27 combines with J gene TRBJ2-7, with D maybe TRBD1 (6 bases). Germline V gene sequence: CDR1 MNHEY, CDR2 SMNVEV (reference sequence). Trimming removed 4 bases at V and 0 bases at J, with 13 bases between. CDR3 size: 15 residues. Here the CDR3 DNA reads TGTGCCAGCAGTTCCCGGACAGCCTCCTCCTACGAGCAGTACTTC. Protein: CASSSRTASSYEQYF.

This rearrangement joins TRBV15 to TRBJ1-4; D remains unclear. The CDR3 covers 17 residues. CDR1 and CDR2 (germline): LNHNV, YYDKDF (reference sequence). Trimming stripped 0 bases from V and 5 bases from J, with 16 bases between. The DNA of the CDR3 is TGTGCCACCAGCAGAGATTCTGTAGGACCGACGAATGAAAAACTGTTTTTT. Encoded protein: CATSRDSVGPTNEKLFF.

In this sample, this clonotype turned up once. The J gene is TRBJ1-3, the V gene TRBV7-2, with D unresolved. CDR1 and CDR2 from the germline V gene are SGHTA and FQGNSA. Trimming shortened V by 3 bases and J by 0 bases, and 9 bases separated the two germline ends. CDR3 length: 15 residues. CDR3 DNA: TGTGCCAGCAGCTTCGACACGGACTCTGGAAACACCATATATTTT. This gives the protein CASSFDTDSGNTIYF.

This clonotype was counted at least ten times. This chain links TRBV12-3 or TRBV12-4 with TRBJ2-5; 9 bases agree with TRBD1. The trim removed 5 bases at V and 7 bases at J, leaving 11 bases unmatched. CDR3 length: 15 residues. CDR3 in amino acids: CASSGRDRAGGTQYF. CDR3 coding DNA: TGTGCCAGCAGTGGAAGGGACAGGGCCGGTGGGACCCAGTACTTC.

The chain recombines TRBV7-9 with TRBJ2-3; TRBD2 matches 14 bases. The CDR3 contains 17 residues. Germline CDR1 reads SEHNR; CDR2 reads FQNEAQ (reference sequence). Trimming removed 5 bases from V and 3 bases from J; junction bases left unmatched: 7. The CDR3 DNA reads TGTGCCAGCAGCGGAGGGACTAGCGGGGGTAATACAGATACGCAGTATTTT. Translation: CASSGGTSGGNTDTQYF.

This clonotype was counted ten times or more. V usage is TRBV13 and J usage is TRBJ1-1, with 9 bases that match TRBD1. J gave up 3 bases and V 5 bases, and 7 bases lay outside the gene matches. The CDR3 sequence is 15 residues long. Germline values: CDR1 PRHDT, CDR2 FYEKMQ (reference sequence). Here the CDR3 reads CASSHEGQGHTEAFF. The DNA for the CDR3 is TGTGCCAGCAGCCACGAGGGACAGGGCCACACTGAAGCTTTCTTT.

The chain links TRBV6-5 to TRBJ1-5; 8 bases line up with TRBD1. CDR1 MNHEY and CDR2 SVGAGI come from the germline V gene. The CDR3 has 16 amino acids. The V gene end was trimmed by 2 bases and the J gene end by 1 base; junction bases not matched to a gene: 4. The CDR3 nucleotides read TGTGCCAGCAGTTACCTGGACAGGGAGAGCAATCAGCCCCAGCATTTT. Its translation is CASSYLDRESNQPQHF.

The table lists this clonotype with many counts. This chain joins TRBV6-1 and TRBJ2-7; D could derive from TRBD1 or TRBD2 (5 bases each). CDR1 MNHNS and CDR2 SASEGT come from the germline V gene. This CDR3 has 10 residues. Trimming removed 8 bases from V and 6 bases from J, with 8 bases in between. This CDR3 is CASRGTEQYF. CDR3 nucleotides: TGTGCCAGCCGTGGGACCGAGCAGTACTTC.

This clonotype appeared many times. The CDR3 DNA reads as TGTGCCAGCAATCGGAACATGAACACTGAAGCTTTCTTT. This encodes CASNRNMNTEAFF. The genes are TRBV2 and TRBJ1-1; D not certain. The CDR3 runs 13 residues. From germline, CDR1 is SNHLY and CDR2 FYNNEI. Trimming pared 7 bases from V and 0 bases from J, leaving 9 bases between.

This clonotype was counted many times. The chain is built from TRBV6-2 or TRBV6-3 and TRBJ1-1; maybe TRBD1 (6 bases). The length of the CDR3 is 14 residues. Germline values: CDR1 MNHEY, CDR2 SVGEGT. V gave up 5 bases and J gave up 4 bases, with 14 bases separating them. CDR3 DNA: TGTGCCAGCAGTGGGGGGGGGCTCGGCACTGAAGCTTTCTTT. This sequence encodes CASSGGGLGTEAFF.

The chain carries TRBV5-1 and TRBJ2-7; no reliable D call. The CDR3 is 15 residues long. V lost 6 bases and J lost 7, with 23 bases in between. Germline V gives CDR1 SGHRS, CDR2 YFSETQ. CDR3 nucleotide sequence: TGCGCCAGCACCCCCCTAAGTCGTCAGAAAGGGGAGCAGTACTTC. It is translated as CASTPLSRQKGEQYF.

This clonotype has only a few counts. In nucleotides, the CDR3 is TGTGCCAGCAGTGAAGAGGGCGGGGGCAATCAGCCCCAGCATTTT. As protein: CASSEEGGGNQPQHF. The chain uses TRBV6-1 and TRBJ1-5; the D is unclear. Per germline, CDR1 MNHNS and CDR2 SASEGT. V lost 1 base, J lost 2 bases, and 9 bases lay in between. The CDR3 runs 15 residues.

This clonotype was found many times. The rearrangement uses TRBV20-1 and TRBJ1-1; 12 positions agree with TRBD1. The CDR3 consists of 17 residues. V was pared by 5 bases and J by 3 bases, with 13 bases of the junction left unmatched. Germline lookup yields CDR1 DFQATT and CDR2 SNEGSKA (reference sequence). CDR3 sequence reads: CSAPGQGAVWLDTEAFF. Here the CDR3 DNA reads TGCAGTGCTCCGGGACAGGGGGCAGTGTGGTTGGACACTGAAGCTTTCTTT.

The DNA of the CDR3 is TGCAGCGTTGATAAGGGGTATGGGTATCACGGCTACACCTTC. Its translation is CSVDKGYGYHGYTF. The rearrangement links TRBV29-1 to TRBJ1-2, with D perhaps matching TRBD1 (5 bases). There are 14 residues in the CDR3. With 3 bases removed from V and 8 bases from J, the gap between germline ends came to 19 bases. CDR1 and CDR2 (germline): SQVTM, ANQGSEA.

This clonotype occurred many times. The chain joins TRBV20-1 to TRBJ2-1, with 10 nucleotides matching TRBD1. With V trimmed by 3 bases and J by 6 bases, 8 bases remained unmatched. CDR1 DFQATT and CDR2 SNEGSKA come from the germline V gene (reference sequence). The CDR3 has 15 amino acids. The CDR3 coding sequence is TGCAGTGCTAGCCTCCCGGACAGGGGGTCCAATGAGCAGTTCTTC. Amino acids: CSASLPDRGSNEQFF.

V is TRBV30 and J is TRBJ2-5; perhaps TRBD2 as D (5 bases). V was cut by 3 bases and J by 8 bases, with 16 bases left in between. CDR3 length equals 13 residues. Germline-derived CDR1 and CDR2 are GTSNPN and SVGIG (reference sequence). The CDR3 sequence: CAWSGGLGGTQYF. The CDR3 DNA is TGTGCCTGGAGCGGCGGACTTGGTGGAACCCAGTACTTC.

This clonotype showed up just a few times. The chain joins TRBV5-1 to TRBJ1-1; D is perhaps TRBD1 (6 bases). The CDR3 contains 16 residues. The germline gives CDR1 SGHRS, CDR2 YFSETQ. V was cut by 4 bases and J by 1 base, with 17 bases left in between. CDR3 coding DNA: TGCGCCAGCAGCCAAGGTAGGGGGGGGAAGAACACTGAAGCTTTCTTT. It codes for CASSQGRGGKNTEAFF.